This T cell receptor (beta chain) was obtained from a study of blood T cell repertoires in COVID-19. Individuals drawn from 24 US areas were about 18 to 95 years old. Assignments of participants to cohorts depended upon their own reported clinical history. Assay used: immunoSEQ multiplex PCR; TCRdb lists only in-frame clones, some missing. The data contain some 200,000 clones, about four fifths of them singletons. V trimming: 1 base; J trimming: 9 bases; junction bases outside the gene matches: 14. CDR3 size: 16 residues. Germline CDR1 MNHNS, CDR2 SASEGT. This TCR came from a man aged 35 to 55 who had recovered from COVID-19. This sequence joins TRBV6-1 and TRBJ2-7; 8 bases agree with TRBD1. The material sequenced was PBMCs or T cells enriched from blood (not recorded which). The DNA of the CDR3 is TGTGCCAGCAGTGAAGGGAGGGCAGGGGGCCTACGAGGGCAGTACTTC. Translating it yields CASSEGRAGGLRGQYF.